The rows below give T cell receptor beta chains drawn from one sample of a study of identical twins. Using its own MiXCR run on the 5' RACE reads, TCRdb lists one record per CDR3 protein. The data hold about 280,000 distinct CDR3 sequences, with under 9% observed a single time. The sample was also reused in another study, on yellow fever vaccine responses in identical twins.

Material for sequencing was memory (CD45RO+) T cells sorted from blood. These TCRs come from a woman aged 18-29 years in good health. CDR3s include the opening cysteine and the closing phenylalanine or tryptophan. Fields, in order: V gene, D gene, J gene, clone size, CDR3 protein, CDR3 DNA. A D gene is named only where the DNA matches it firmly. Some rows mark clone size as missing; the rest say once, few, many or name a class of expanded clone.

v_call: TRBV5-1
d_call: TRBD1
j_call: TRBJ2-1
clone_size: .
cdr3_aa: CASSLRQGSSSGAEQFF
cdr3_nt: TGCGCCAGCAGCTTACGACAGGGGTCTAGTTCGGGCGCGGAGCAGTTCTTC

v_call: TRBV2
d_call: TRBD2
j_call: TRBJ2-1
clone_size: few
cdr3_aa: CASSGTSGRHSYNEQFF
cdr3_nt: TGTGCCAGCAGTGGGACTAGCGGGAGGCACTCCTACAATGAGCAGTTCTTC

v_call: TRBV12-3/TRBV12-4
d_call: .
j_call: TRBJ1-2
clone_size: many
cdr3_aa: CASSLRVNYGYTF
cdr3_nt: TGTGCCAGCAGTTTACGGGTTAACTATGGCTACACCTTC

v_call: TRBV29-1
d_call: TRBD2
j_call: TRBJ2-1
clone_size: many
cdr3_aa: CSAMGGGSSYNEQFF
cdr3_nt: TGCAGCGCCATGGGAGGCGGGAGTTCCTACAATGAGCAGTTCTTC

v_call: TRBV25-1
d_call: .
j_call: TRBJ2-1
clone_size: many
cdr3_aa: CASSEKGLEQFF
cdr3_nt: TGTGCCAGCAGTGAGAAGGGACTTGAGCAGTTCTTC

v_call: TRBV4-1
d_call: .
j_call: TRBJ2-5
clone_size: many
cdr3_aa: CASSQSDTLRAQYF
cdr3_nt: TGCGCCAGCAGCCAATCGGACACTCTAAGGGCCCAGTACTTC

v_call: TRBV7-2
d_call: .
j_call: TRBJ1-1
clone_size: .
cdr3_aa: CASSPGSGMNTEAFF
cdr3_nt: TGTGCCAGCAGCCCCGGGTCAGGGATGAACACTGAAGCTTTCTTT

v_call: TRBV20-1
d_call: .
j_call: TRBJ2-3
clone_size: many
cdr3_aa: CSASFALTSTDTQYF
cdr3_nt: TGCAGTGCTAGTTTTGCTTTGACTAGCACAGATACGCAGTATTTT

v_call: TRBV9
d_call: .
j_call: TRBJ2-3
clone_size: .
cdr3_aa: CASSRGVADSTDTQYF
cdr3_nt: TGTGCCAGCAGCCGAGGGGTAGCGGATAGCACAGATACGCAGTATTTT

v_call: TRBV5-1
d_call: .
j_call: TRBJ1-3
clone_size: many
cdr3_aa: CASSAASSGNTIYF
cdr3_nt: TGCGCCAGCAGCGCAGCGAGCTCTGGAAACACCATATATTTT

v_call: TRBV5-1
d_call: TRBD2
j_call: TRBJ2-1
clone_size: many
cdr3_aa: CASSLTRGGPYNEQFF
cdr3_nt: TGCGCCAGCAGCTTAACCCGGGGGGGCCCCTACAATGAGCAGTTCTTC

v_call: TRBV29-1
d_call: .
j_call: TRBJ2-5
clone_size: .
cdr3_aa: CSVDLEGPGMRNGETQYF
cdr3_nt: TGCAGCGTTGATTTGGAGGGGCCCGGAATGAGGAATGGAGAGACCCAGTACTTC

v_call: TRBV5-1
d_call: .
j_call: TRBJ2-2
clone_size: many
cdr3_aa: CASSLRQSNTGELFF
cdr3_nt: TGCGCCAGCAGCTTGAGACAGTCAAACACCGGGGAGCTGTTTTTT

v_call: TRBV5-1
d_call: .
j_call: TRBJ1-4
clone_size: .
cdr3_aa: CASSRSPGINEKLFF
cdr3_nt: TGCGCCAGCAGCCGGTCACCAGGGATTAATGAAAAACTGTTTTTT

v_call: TRBV4-2
d_call: TRBD2
j_call: TRBJ2-1
clone_size: few
cdr3_aa: CASSQAGPSGSNEQFF
cdr3_nt: TGTGCCAGCAGCCAAGCCGGGCCTAGCGGGAGCAATGAGCAGTTCTTC

v_call: TRBV3-1
d_call: .
j_call: TRBJ1-6
clone_size: few
cdr3_aa: CASSAPGGPNSPLHF
cdr3_nt: TGTGCCAGCTCAGCTCCGGGGGGGCCTAATTCACCCCTCCACTTT

v_call: TRBV12-3/TRBV12-4
d_call: TRBD2
j_call: TRBJ2-7
clone_size: .
cdr3_aa: CASSLSGLAPYEQYF
cdr3_nt: TGTGCCAGCAGTTTGTCCGGACTAGCCCCCTACGAGCAGTACTTC

v_call: TRBV6-5
d_call: .
j_call: TRBJ2-1
clone_size: many
cdr3_aa: CASSSRQDSYNEQFF
cdr3_nt: TGTGCCAGCAGTTCCCGACAGGACTCCTACAATGAGCAGTTCTTC

v_call: TRBV15
d_call: TRBD2
j_call: TRBJ2-1
clone_size: many
cdr3_aa: CATSRDLSGSHNEQFF
cdr3_nt: TGTGCCACCAGCAGAGATCTTAGCGGGAGCCACAATGAGCAGTTCTTC

v_call: TRBV29-1
d_call: TRBD2
j_call: TRBJ2-3
clone_size: many
cdr3_aa: CSAWTSGIADTQYF
cdr3_nt: TGCAGCGCTTGGACTAGCGGGATCGCAGATACGCAGTATTTT

v_call: TRBV5-1
d_call: TRBD2
j_call: TRBJ2-5
clone_size: few
cdr3_aa: CASSLVSGSEQETQYF
cdr3_nt: TGCGCCAGCAGCTTGGTTAGCGGGAGTGAACAAGAGACCCAGTACTTC

v_call: TRBV10-2
d_call: TRBD1
j_call: TRBJ1-2
clone_size: .
cdr3_aa: CASSESWTGVSYGYTF
cdr3_nt: TGCGCCAGCAGTGAGTCTTGGACAGGGGTATCCTATGGCTACACCTTC

v_call: TRBV3-1
d_call: .
j_call: TRBJ1-3
clone_size: many
cdr3_aa: CASSQDKTSSGNTIYF
cdr3_nt: TGTGCCAGCAGCCAAGATAAGACATCCTCTGGAAACACCATATATTTT

v_call: TRBV7-2
d_call: TRBD1
j_call: TRBJ2-2
clone_size: few
cdr3_aa: CASSKNRGANTGELFF
cdr3_nt: TGTGCCAGCAGTAAAAACAGGGGAGCGAACACCGGGGAGCTGTTTTTT

v_call: TRBV28
d_call: TRBD1
j_call: TRBJ2-2
clone_size: many
cdr3_aa: CASKRQGVDTGELFF
cdr3_nt: TGTGCCAGCAAAAGACAGGGTGTGGACACCGGGGAGCTGTTTTTT

v_call: TRBV20-1
d_call: TRBD1
j_call: TRBJ1-5
clone_size: .
cdr3_aa: CSASGGTGLMSNQPQHF
cdr3_nt: TGCAGTGCTAGTGGCGGGACAGGGCTTATGAGCAATCAGCCCCAGCATTTT

v_call: TRBV20-1
d_call: .
j_call: TRBJ2-5
clone_size: .
cdr3_aa: CSASPPRGPRIETQYF
cdr3_nt: TGCAGTGCTAGCCCCCCCCGGGGGCCGAGGATAGAGACCCAGTACTTC

v_call: TRBV11-2
d_call: .
j_call: TRBJ1-5
clone_size: few
cdr3_aa: CASSRRAGKDQPQHF
cdr3_nt: TGTGCCAGCAGCCGGAGGGCAGGGAAGGATCAGCCCCAGCATTTT

v_call: TRBV9
d_call: .
j_call: TRBJ1-1
clone_size: many
cdr3_aa: CASSVERVTEAFF
cdr3_nt: TGTGCCAGCAGCGTAGAGAGGGTTACTGAAGCTTTCTTT

v_call: TRBV6-1
d_call: .
j_call: TRBJ1-6
clone_size: many
cdr3_aa: CASSEAVDRLYNSPLHF
cdr3_nt: TGTGCCAGCAGTGAAGCGGTTGACAGGCTCTATAATTCACCCCTCCACTTT

v_call: TRBV5-8
d_call: TRBD1
j_call: TRBJ2-5
clone_size: .
cdr3_aa: CASTPTGRETQYF
cdr3_nt: TGTGCCAGCACCCCGACAGGGAGAGAGACCCAGTACTTC

v_call: TRBV20-1
d_call: TRBD1
j_call: TRBJ2-7
clone_size: .
cdr3_aa: CSARGDRALYEQYF
cdr3_nt: TGCAGTGCTAGGGGCGACAGGGCCCTCTACGAGCAGTACTTC

v_call: TRBV9
d_call: .
j_call: TRBJ2-5
clone_size: .
cdr3_aa: CASSLRSEPEETQYF
cdr3_nt: TGTGCCAGCAGCCTCCGCTCAGAGCCTGAGGAGACCCAGTACTTC

v_call: TRBV6-5
d_call: TRBD1
j_call: TRBJ2-3
clone_size: few
cdr3_aa: CASSYLGQGLTDTQYF
cdr3_nt: TGTGCCAGCAGTTACTTGGGACAGGGACTCACAGATACGCAGTATTTT

v_call: TRBV6-5
d_call: .
j_call: TRBJ2-7
clone_size: many
cdr3_aa: CASSKDGSSYEQYF
cdr3_nt: TGTGCCAGCAGCAAGGACGGGAGCTCCTACGAGCAGTACTTC

v_call: TRBV11-1
d_call: .
j_call: TRBJ2-3
clone_size: .
cdr3_aa: CASSLIYGTDTQYF
cdr3_nt: TGTGCCAGCAGCTTAATATACGGCACAGATACGCAGTATTTT

v_call: TRBV6-1
d_call: TRBD1
j_call: TRBJ1-4
clone_size: .
cdr3_aa: CASSDDRGEKLFF
cdr3_nt: TGTGCCAGCAGTGATGACAGGGGTGAAAAACTGTTTTTT

v_call: TRBV20-1
d_call: .
j_call: TRBJ2-1
clone_size: many
cdr3_aa: CSARHPEGEQFF
cdr3_nt: TGCAGTGCTCGCCACCCGGAGGGTGAGCAGTTCTTC

v_call: TRBV29-1
d_call: .
j_call: TRBJ1-2
clone_size: many
cdr3_aa: CSVDIQVENGYTF
cdr3_nt: TGCAGCGTTGATATTCAGGTGGAAAATGGCTACACCTTC

v_call: TRBV27
d_call: TRBD2
j_call: TRBJ2-2
clone_size: many
cdr3_aa: CASSPSGRANTGELFF
cdr3_nt: TGTGCCAGCAGTCCAAGCGGGAGGGCGAACACCGGGGAGCTGTTTTTT

v_call: TRBV29-1
d_call: .
j_call: TRBJ2-7
clone_size: few
cdr3_aa: CSFWGESPIYEQYF
cdr3_nt: TGCAGCTTTTGGGGGGAGTCACCCATCTACGAGCAGTACTTC

v_call: TRBV6-4
d_call: TRBD2
j_call: TRBJ2-3
clone_size: many
cdr3_aa: CASSGSGGAADTQYF
cdr3_nt: TGTGCCAGCAGCGGTAGCGGGGGGGCTGCAGATACGCAGTATTTT

v_call: TRBV25-1
d_call: TRBD2
j_call: TRBJ2-1
clone_size: .
cdr3_aa: CASSATSGHLSSYNEQFF
cdr3_nt: TGTGCCAGCAGTGCGACTAGCGGGCATTTAAGCTCCTACAATGAGCAGTTCTTC

v_call: TRBV6-5
d_call: .
j_call: TRBJ2-3
clone_size: .
cdr3_aa: CASSSSRPGDTQYF
cdr3_nt: TGTGCCAGCAGTTCTTCAAGACCTGGAGATACGCAGTATTTT

v_call: TRBV5-6
d_call: TRBD1
j_call: TRBJ1-6
clone_size: .
cdr3_aa: CASSLRTGGISYNSPLHF
cdr3_nt: TGTGCCAGCAGCCTCCGGACAGGGGGGATCTCCTATAATTCACCCCTCCACTTT

v_call: TRBV5-6
d_call: TRBD2
j_call: TRBJ2-2
clone_size: few
cdr3_aa: CASRMSGKDTGELFF
cdr3_nt: TGTGCCAGCAGGATGAGCGGGAAGGACACCGGGGAGCTGTTTTTT

v_call: TRBV11-2
d_call: TRBD2
j_call: TRBJ2-1
clone_size: many
cdr3_aa: CASSWTSGSMSYNEQFF
cdr3_nt: TGTGCCAGCAGCTGGACTAGCGGGAGTATGTCCTACAATGAGCAGTTCTTC

v_call: TRBV20-1
d_call: TRBD2
j_call: TRBJ2-1
clone_size: many
cdr3_aa: CSARDLRLAELYNEQFF
cdr3_nt: TGCAGTGCTAGAGATTTACGGCTAGCGGAACTTTACAATGAGCAGTTCTTC

v_call: TRBV28
d_call: .
j_call: TRBJ1-5
clone_size: .
cdr3_aa: CASSIGGAFEAKQHF
cdr3_nt: TGTGCCAGCAGCATCGGGGGGGCCTTCGAGGCAAAGCAGCATTTT

v_call: TRBV12-3/TRBV12-4
d_call: .
j_call: TRBJ2-7
clone_size: many
cdr3_aa: CASSLDRGSEQYF
cdr3_nt: TGTGCCAGCAGTTTAGATAGGGGGAGCGAGCAGTACTTC

v_call: TRBV25-1
d_call: .
j_call: TRBJ1-1
clone_size: .
cdr3_aa: CASSSLAKNTEAFF
cdr3_nt: TGTGCCAGCAGTTCCCTCGCTAAGAACACTGAAGCTTTCTTT

v_call: TRBV11-2
d_call: .
j_call: TRBJ1-4
clone_size: many
cdr3_aa: CASSLGDRGQSNEKLFF
cdr3_nt: TGTGCCAGCAGCTTAGGTGACCGGGGTCAATCTAATGAAAAACTGTTTTTT

v_call: TRBV12-3/TRBV12-4
d_call: .
j_call: TRBJ2-2
clone_size: .
cdr3_aa: CASSLRRLSTGELFF
cdr3_nt: TGTGCCAGCAGTTTACGCCGTCTTTCCACCGGGGAGCTGTTTTTT

v_call: TRBV7-8
d_call: .
j_call: TRBJ2-2
clone_size: many
cdr3_aa: CASMIPRGITGELFF
cdr3_nt: TGTGCCAGCATGATCCCCCGGGGGATCACCGGGGAGCTGTTTTTT